Described below is a single TCR beta chain sequence and its context. Its antigen is unknown. The sample holds no much larger clone one base away, and base qualities are not on file. The data originate from a study of shared clonotypes between healthy human individuals (TCRdb year 2020). Turning to the overall study: The cohort included three men and a couple of women between 18 and 49 years of age. Each donor's leukapheresis produced roughly between roughly 0.85 and 10 billion PBMCs. To estimate repertoire size and how much clonotypes are shared between individuals, the study performed deep sequencing of blood TCR repertoires from about 5 healthy adults. Different laboratories and diverse techniques were used to prepare libraries and sequence TCR repertoires, to increase sequencing depth and limit assay-specific biases. For each donor, CD4 naive and CD4 memory were each given three plates, CD8 naive was given two plates, and CD8 memory was given one plate. Overall results and qualifications from the work: Because the study included a small number of donors, the genetic and exposure-history diversity represented was limited. Pairwise subsampling indicated that sequencing depth was expected to affect the degree of clonotype sharing among donors. Incomplete sequencing was indicated by rarefaction of sorted-subset datasets, despite the large sequencing depth. Naive subsets generally had larger estimated clonotype richness than memory subsets. Across a few donors, about 5.2% of naive CD4, roughly 3.8% of naive CD8, under 2.5% of memory CD4, and 0.3% to 0.45% of memory CD8 clonotypes were shared. Only blood was sampled, and tissue TCR repertoires likely differ from those in blood. Higher generation probabilities were observed for clonotypes shared by all four sorted-subset donors than for non-shared clonotypes.

Using the deep immunoSEQ assay, TCR CDR3 regions were amplified from genomic DNA by multiplex PCR. Genomic DNA extracted from each cell subset was distributed evenly over all wells of several immunoSEQ 96-well plates, and each plate served as one replicate. For sorted subsets, around 0.2 ug genomic DNA, equal to 30,000 to 35,000 T cell genomes, was loaded into each replicate PCR. The purified libraries were quantified using a Qubit 3.0 fluorometer, sized with a Bioanalyzer 2100, and then quantified again using the KAPA Library Quantification kit. Each immunoSEQ 96-well plate was sequenced on its own single-read 150-cycle Illumina NextSeq 550 flow cell. Per the authors' processing: Because the immunoSEQ output included only junctional sequences and no quality scores, the filtering could not be the same as the filtering used for full-length reads. Sequences were annotated with PyIR, a Python wrapper for IgBLAST v1.9, and V/J genes and CDR3 were assigned using IMGT germline references. Reads were filtered out if the reads had weak V/J assignments (E-value above 1e-6), no CDR3, stop codons, out-of-frame junctions, or ambiguous translated residues. V3J clonotypes were defined as sequences sharing an identical inferred V gene, J gene, and CDR3 amino acid sequence. Percentage overlap between repertoires was calculated by dividing the number of shared unique clonotypes by the size of the smaller repertoire. Three approaches were used to assess repertoire richness: RTK rarefaction, the Chao1 estimator, and Recon v2.1 estimates of unobserved clonotypes. Generation probabilities were computed with OLGA for all TCRbeta clonotypes obtained by the gDNA method from four donors. Entries here come from immuneACCESS through TCRdb and include only in-frame sequences with V and J called. Some clones fail to appear in such tables; in the studies checked, an unresolved V gene covers under half of the shortfall, and the cause of the remainder is unknown. From that table come the V and J calls and clone size; the DNA was used to work out D and trimming. The sample data list over a million clones, and roughly 96% of these were observed just once. The ten largest account for 0.95% to 1.5% of the sample.

Trimming takes 4 bases from V and 4 bases from J, and the germline ends sit 10 bases apart. As encoded in the germline V gene, CDR1 is MGHDK while CDR2 is SYGVNS. Including cysteine and phenylalanine, the CDR3 has 14 amino acids. The DNA shown is the 42-base CDR3, in frame from base 1. Healthy HIV-negative adults with no recently reported acute infections or vaccinations were included as donors. Every donor was a Caucasian adult living in Nashville, Tennessee, USA. CD4+ T cells were enriched by magnetic negative selection, after which naive cells were positively selected on CD45RA and the negative fraction was taken as the memory subset. After blood collection by leukapheresis, PBMCs were isolated using Ficoll-Histopaque density gradient centrifugation and then cryopreserved in the vapor phase of liquid nitrogen. Purity and quantity of every magnetically sorted T cell population were checked by analytical flow cytometry. From each sorted fraction, genomic DNA was isolated and quantified by UV absorbance on a Nanodrop 2000c.

The V gene is TRBV25-1 and the J gene is TRBJ2-2; matching of 6 bases hints at TRBD2 as the D gene. Sequenced sample: naive CD4+ T cells sorted from blood. What this sample's cell subset or site label stands for: CD45RA+ positively selected. The TCR was taken from a man aged 30-40 years in good health. The DNA sequence is TGTGCCAGCAGTGGGAGGGGTATCACCGGGGAGCTGTTTTTT. This gives the protein CASSGRGITGELFF.